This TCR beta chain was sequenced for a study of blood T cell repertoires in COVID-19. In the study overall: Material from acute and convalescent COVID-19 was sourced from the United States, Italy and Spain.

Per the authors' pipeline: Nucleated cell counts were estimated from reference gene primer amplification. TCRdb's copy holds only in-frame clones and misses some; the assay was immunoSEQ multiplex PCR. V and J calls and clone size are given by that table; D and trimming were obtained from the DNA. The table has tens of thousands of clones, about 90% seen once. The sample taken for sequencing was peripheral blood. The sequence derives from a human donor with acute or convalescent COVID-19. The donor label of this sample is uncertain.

The CDR3 DNA is TGTGCCACACATCCGGGACAGGGGTACAGTGAAAAACTGTTTTTT. Protein sequence: CATHPGQGYSEKLFF. The chain joins TRBV2 to TRBJ1-4; 10 bases match TRBD1. Germline CDR1 is SNHLY and CDR2 is FYNNEI. V shed 10 bases, J shed 7 bases, and the junction held 12 bases outside the gene matches. The CDR3 totals 15 residues.